Listed below are T cell receptor beta chains from one sample, sequenced in a study of cytomegalovirus exposure and HLA in healthy donors. Produced via immunoSEQ multiplex PCR; TCRdb's table is partial and in-frame only. The sample shows around 160,000 clones, about three quarters of them seen only once. The sequencing sample was made of PBMCs. The receptor source for this set is a man aged 35-49 years in good health and CMV-seropositive. CDR3s include the opening cysteine and the closing phenylalanine or tryptophan. Fields, in order: clone size, J gene, V gene, D gene, CDR3 DNA, CDR3 protein. D genes are given only for firm matches. Rows may omit the clone size; those that give it use once, few, many or a size class.

size: -; J: TRBJ1-1; V: TRBV4-3; D: -; DNA: TGCGCCAGCGGGGAGACAGGAAACACTGAAGCTTTCTTT; CDR3: CASGETGNTEAFF
size: few; J: TRBJ2-1; V: TRBV7-2; D: TRBD2; DNA: TGTGCCAGCAGCTTAGGCGCGGGAGGGCAAAAAAACAATGAGCAGTTCTTC; CDR3: CASSLGAGGQKNNEQFF
size: few; J: TRBJ1-5; V: TRBV2; D: -; DNA: TGTGCCAGCAGTGAGCGGGGTGGCGGTCAGCCCCAGCATTTT; CDR3: CASSERGGGQPQHF
size: -; J: TRBJ1-2; V: TRBV10-3; D: -; DNA: TGTGCCATCAGTAGGAACAGGGAACAAGGCTACACCTTC; CDR3: CAISRNREQGYTF
size: -; J: TRBJ1-3; V: TRBV27; D: TRBD1; DNA: TGTGCCAGCAGTCCAAAGCCGGGACAGGCTGGAAACACCATATATTTT; CDR3: CASSPKPGQAGNTIYF
size: few; J: TRBJ2-7; V: TRBV4-3; D: -; DNA: TGCGCCAGCAGCCAAGGTCACTCGCCCGAAGACTACGAGCAGTACTTC; CDR3: CASSQGHSPEDYEQYF
size: -; J: TRBJ2-1; V: TRBV19; D: -; DNA: TGTGCCAGTAGTACTCAGGGTAGGCGATTAGGGGAGCAGTTCTTC; CDR3: CASSTQGRRLGEQFF
size: once; J: TRBJ2-3; V: TRBV6-1; D: -; DNA: TGTGCCAGCAGTGAAGTCGGGCGGCGGGGATGGGATACGCAGTATTTT; CDR3: CASSEVGRRGWDTQYF
size: once; J: TRBJ2-5; V: TRBV21-1; D: -; DNA: TGTGCCAGCAGCATCTGGACCGAGTACAATGCCGAGACTAGCGGGAGAGGCCTCATCGAGACCCAGTACTTC; CDR3: CASSIWTEYNAETSGRGLIETQYF
size: -; J: TRBJ1-4; V: TRBV27; D: -; DNA: TGTGCCAGCAGTTTATTCGGAGGGCAGGATGAAAAACTGTTTTTT; CDR3: CASSLFGGQDEKLFF
size: -; J: TRBJ1-2; V: TRBV13; D: -; DNA: TGTGCCAGCACTCGGGGAAGAAACCTTAACTATGGCTACACCTTC; CDR3: CASTRGRNLNYGYTF
size: -; J: TRBJ2-7; V: TRBV27; D: TRBD2; DNA: TGTGCCAGCAGTCCGGGGACTAGCGGGAGCTCCTACGAGCAGTACTTC; CDR3: CASSPGTSGSSYEQYF
size: -; J: TRBJ1-2; V: TRBV27; D: TRBD1; DNA: TGTGCCAGCAGTTTAACGGGACAGGGGGCGGAGGGCTACACCTTC; CDR3: CASSLTGQGAEGYTF
size: -; J: TRBJ1-1; V: TRBV6-6; D: TRBD1; DNA: TGTGCCAGCAGTTTCTCAGGGGGCTGGGGGGAAGCTTTCTTT; CDR3: CASSFSGGWGEAFF
size: -; J: TRBJ2-5; V: TRBV7-2; D: -; DNA: TGTGCCAGCAGCGTACCACAGGGTTTGGGGAAAGAGACCCAGTACTTC; CDR3: CASSVPQGLGKETQYF
size: -; J: TRBJ2-7; V: TRBV19; D: -; DNA: TGTGCCAGTAGTATAGTTTCCGGGGGAAGGGTCAATTACGAGCAGTACTTC; CDR3: CASSIVSGGRVNYEQYF
size: -; J: TRBJ1-2; V: TRBV6-5; D: -; DNA: TGTGCCAGCAGTTCCCTAGGAGGGAGGGAAAGCTACACCTTC; CDR3: CASSSLGGRESYTF
size: few; J: TRBJ2-7; V: TRBV6-5; D: -; DNA: TGTGCCAGCAGTTACCACAGGAAAGATTACGAGCAGTACTTC; CDR3: CASSYHRKDYEQYF
size: -; J: TRBJ2-7; V: TRBV7-9; D: TRBD2; DNA: TGTGCCAGCGGTTCGACTAGCGGAACCTCCTACGAGCAGTACTTC; CDR3: CASGSTSGTSYEQYF
size: -; J: TRBJ1-5; V: TRBV5-5; D: TRBD1; DNA: TGTGCCAGCAGCTTTTACGGACAGGGAGACCAGCCCCAGCATTTT; CDR3: CASSFYGQGDQPQHF
size: -; J: TRBJ2-1; V: TRBV9; D: -; DNA: TGTGCCAGCAGCGTCCCAGGCAACAATGAGCAGTTCTTC; CDR3: CASSVPGNNEQFF
size: -; J: TRBJ1-2; V: TRBV18; D: -; DNA: TGTGCCAGCTCACCGGCAGCGCCTAGAGGCTATGGCTACACCTTC; CDR3: CASSPAAPRGYGYTF
size: few; J: TRBJ2-6; V: TRBV15; D: -; DNA: TGTGCCACCAGGGGGGGTTTCGGCTACTCTGGGGCCAACGTCCTGACTTTC; CDR3: CATRGGFGYSGANVLTF
size: -; J: TRBJ1-1; V: TRBV28; D: -; DNA: TGTGCCAGCAGTTCGCCAGAGGGTAACACTGAAGCTTTCTTT; CDR3: CASSSPEGNTEAFF
size: -; J: TRBJ1-1; V: TRBV28; D: -; DNA: TGTGCCAGCAGCCCTCGACAGAGCACTGAAGCTTTCTTT; CDR3: CASSPRQSTEAFF
size: -; J: TRBJ2-5; V: TRBV5-5; D: TRBD2; DNA: TGTGCCAGCAGCTTGGGGCAGGGAGGGGAGACCCAGTACTTC; CDR3: CASSLGQGGETQYF
size: -; J: TRBJ1-1; V: TRBV10-1; D: -; DNA: TGCGCCAGCAGTGCCTTCGTCACAATCACTGAAGCTTTCTTT; CDR3: CASSAFVTITEAFF
size: -; J: TRBJ2-7; V: TRBV7-9; D: TRBD1; DNA: TGTTCCAGCAGCTTATCTGGACAGGAGTACTTC; CDR3: CSSSLSGQEYF
size: -; J: TRBJ1-2; V: TRBV7-9; D: -; DNA: TGTGCCAGCAGCTTAGTCTCGGAGAACTATGGCTACACCTTC; CDR3: CASSLVSENYGYTF
size: few; J: TRBJ2-7; V: TRBV7-2; D: TRBD2; DNA: TGTGCCAGCAGCCAACTAGCGCACTACGAGCAGTACTTC; CDR3: CASSQLAHYEQYF
size: -; J: TRBJ2-3; V: TRBV28; D: TRBD2; DNA: TGTGCCAGCAGACCTCTCGGGACTAGCGGCCTCACAGATACGCAGTATTTT; CDR3: CASRPLGTSGLTDTQYF
size: -; J: TRBJ1-2; V: TRBV5-4; D: -; DNA: TGTGCCAGCAGCTTGGGTCGGGGGGCCGGCTATGGCTACACCTTC; CDR3: CASSLGRGAGYGYTF
size: -; J: TRBJ2-2; V: TRBV27; D: TRBD2; DNA: TGTGCCAGCACCTACCGCCCTAGCGGCGCGCGAACCGGGGAGCTGTTTTTT; CDR3: CASTYRPSGARTGELFF
size: once; J: TRBJ2-7; V: TRBV7-6; D: TRBD1; DNA: TGTGCCAGCAGCGCAAACCGGGACAGGGGCCCCTACGAGCAGTACTTC; CDR3: CASSANRDRGPYEQYF
size: -; J: TRBJ2-7; V: TRBV7-2; D: -; DNA: TGTGCCAGCAGCGGTTCAGGGTACGAGCAGTACTTC; CDR3: CASSGSGYEQYF
size: -; J: TRBJ2-3; V: TRBV4-1; D: TRBD2; DNA: TGCGCCAGCAGCTCGCACGGGACTAGCGGGAGAGAAGATACGCAGTATTTT; CDR3: CASSSHGTSGREDTQYF
size: -; J: TRBJ2-7; V: TRBV13; D: -; DNA: TGTGCCAGCTCAGGTCCTACACTCTACGAGCAGTACTTC; CDR3: CASSGPTLYEQYF